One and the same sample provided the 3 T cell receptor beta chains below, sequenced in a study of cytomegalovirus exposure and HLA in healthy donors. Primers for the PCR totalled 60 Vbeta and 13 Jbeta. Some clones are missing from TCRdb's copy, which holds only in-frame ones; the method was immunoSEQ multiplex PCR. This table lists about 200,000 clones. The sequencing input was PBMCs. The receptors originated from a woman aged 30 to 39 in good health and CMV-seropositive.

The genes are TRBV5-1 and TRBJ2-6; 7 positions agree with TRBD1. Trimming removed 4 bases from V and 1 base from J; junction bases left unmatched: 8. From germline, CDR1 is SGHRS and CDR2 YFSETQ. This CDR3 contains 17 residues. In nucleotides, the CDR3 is TGCGCCAGCAGCCTCCTGACAGGGAATTCTGGGGCCAACGTCCTGACTTTC. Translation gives CASSLLTGNSGANVLTF.

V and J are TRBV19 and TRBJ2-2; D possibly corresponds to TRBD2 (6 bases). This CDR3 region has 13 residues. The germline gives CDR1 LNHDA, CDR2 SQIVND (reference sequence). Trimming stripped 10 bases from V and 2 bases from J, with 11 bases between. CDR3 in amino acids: CATNSGNTGELFF. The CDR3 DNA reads TGTGCCACTAATAGCGGTAACACCGGGGAGCTGTTTTTT.

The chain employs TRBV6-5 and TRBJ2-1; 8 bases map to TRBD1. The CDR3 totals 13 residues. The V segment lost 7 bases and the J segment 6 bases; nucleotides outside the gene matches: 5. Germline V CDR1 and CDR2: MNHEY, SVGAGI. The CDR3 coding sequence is TGTGCCAGCACCAGTACAGGGGGCAATGAGCAGTTCTTC. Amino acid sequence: CASTSTGGNEQFF.